This T cell receptor (beta chain) was observed in a study of blood T cell repertoires in COVID-19 (dated by TCRdb to about 2020). The study in broad terms: The collaborator samples originated in the United States, Italy and Spain and spanned the acute and convalescent phases of COVID-19. The material from the prospective study consisted of cDNA or gDNA derived from T cells, B-cell-depleted T cells, or PBMCs. Deeply sampled blood TCRbeta repertoires from subjects exposed to, actively infected with, or recovered from COVID-19 were included in the dataset. A freely available public database, intended as a resource for researchers studying the immune response to SARS-CoV-2, is where the repertoires were released. The samples were drawn from two sources: the first 160 participants of the ongoing ImmuneRACE study, and 1,200 or so subjects contributed by 6 global collaborators. Nearly every sample came with metadata listing a de-identified subject ID, COVID-19 status, age in years and sex. HLA class I and class II types, where available, came from metadata supplied by the sample provider rather than from assay-based typing. The investigation overall reported the following: How much clinical and demographic metadata was included differed by source and by participant, and the metadata was provided uncurated.

TCRbeta CDR3 regions were amplified from genomic DNA using the immunoSEQ Assay, a bias-controlled multiplex PCR. As for the authors' bioinformatics: The number of nucleated cells in each sample was estimated from the amplification of reference gene primers within the assay. To quantify the absolute abundance of each unique TCRbeta CDR3 rearrangement, sequence reads were collapsed and filtered. For each sample, productive Simpson clonality was calculated as the square root of Simpson's diversity index across productive rearrangements. This is the immuneACCESS table as TCRdb keeps it, with only in-frame sequences that have V and J called. A part of the clones is gone; compared with another copy, unresolved V genes explain less than half, and the rest is unexplained. The V and J calls and clone size come from that table; D and trimming were worked out from the DNA. This sample has hundreds of thousands of clones in its table, and roughly 84% of those were observed once. Approximately 20% of the sample is in the top ten clones.

With regard to this clone: Its antigen has not been determined. The input lacks base qualities; no much larger clone sits a single base away.

Germline trimming: 6 bases from V, 2 bases from J; junction bases outside gene matches: 3. Via the germline V gene, CDR1 is KGHSH and CDR2 LQKENI. Inclusive of the bounding cysteine and phenylalanine, the CDR3 is 13 residues long. Just the 39-base CDR3 DNA is kept, in frame starting at base 1. Whole blood was collected in K2EDTA tubes by collaborating institutions according to the institutions' own protocols. Collaborator samples were shipped for TCRbeta analysis as frozen whole blood, isolated PBMCs, or DNA extracted from either sample type. Recombination linked TRBV18 to TRBJ2-7; the junction holds 8 bases that match TRBD1. What was sequenced was peripheral blood. The receptor comes from a man in his thirties or forties with active or convalescent COVID-19. The DNA is TGTGCCAGCTCCCGGACAGGGCCCTACGAGCAGTACTTC. Protein translation: CASSRTGPYEQYF.